This is a list of T cell receptor beta chains from one sample in a study of T cell responses to AZD1222 COVID-19 vaccine. The table came from immunoSEQ multiplex PCR; TCRdb's copy has only in-frame clones and leaves some out. This table has 150,000 to 190,000 clones, about nine tenths appearing once. The sample in question was peripheral blood, obtained 28 days after the second AZD1222 dose. The receptors come from an adult who received the AZD1222 COVID-19 vaccine. Each CDR3 is given with its conserved first and last residue. D genes are given only for firm matches. Clone size is not always given. Where it is, it says once, few, many or a class for expanded clones.

cdr3_length,clone_size,d_call,v_call,j_call,cdr3_nt,cdr3_aa
15,few,.,TRBV5-4,TRBJ1-6,TGTGCCAGCAGCTTGATGGGGGGGACGGACTCACCCCTCCACTTT,CASSLMGGTDSPLHF
15,.,TRBD2,TRBV19,TRBJ2-7,TGTGCCAGTAGTATAGGGCTAGCGGGAGCTCGAGAGCAGTACTTC,CASSIGLAGAREQYF
16,.,TRBD1,TRBV6-1,TRBJ2-1,TGTGCCAGCAGTGAGAGAGCGGGACAGGGTCGCGATGAGCAGTTCTTC,CASSERAGQGRDEQFF
10,.,.,TRBV2,TRBJ2-7,TGTGCCAGCAGTCACTACGAGCAGTACTTC,CASSHYEQYF
11,.,TRBD1,TRBV20-1,TRBJ1-1,TGCAGTGCTTCCGGGACAGCTGAAGCTTTCTTT,CSASGTAEAFF
14,few,.,TRBV7-8,TRBJ1-2,TGTGCCAGCAGCCGGAGGGACGGGGCCGATGGCTACACCTTC,CASSRRDGADGYTF
14,few,.,TRBV7-8,TRBJ2-2,TGTGCCAGCAGCACGCTCGGGGCGAACGGGGAGCTGTTTTTT,CASSTLGANGELFF
15,.,TRBD1,TRBV3-1/TRBV3-2,TRBJ2-5,TGTGCCAGCAGCCGAGGACAGGGGGGGAGAGAGACCCAGTACTTC,CASSRGQGGRETQYF
16,.,.,TRBV7-2,TRBJ2-1,TGTGCCAGCAGCTCCCCCCCGGGACGCCGCCACAATGAGCAGTTCTTC,CASSSPPGRRHNEQFF
14,.,TRBD2,TRBV6-5,TRBJ2-1,TGTGCCAGCAGCAGACTAGCGTCCTACAATGAGCAGTTCTTC,CASSRLASYNEQFF
15,.,TRBD1,TRBV27,TRBJ1-1,TGTGCCAGCAGTTCGGGACAGATCCTCAGCACTGAAGCTTTCTTT,CASSSGQILSTEAFF
15,.,TRBD2,TRBV6-1,TRBJ2-7,TGTGCCAGCAGTGAAGGGGGCGGGGGAGGACACGAGCAGTACTTC,CASSEGGGGGHEQYF
16,once,TRBD1,TRBV19,TRBJ1-6,TGTGCCAGTAGCCAAGACAGGGGGCGTCAGAATTCACCCCTCCACTTT,CASSQDRGRQNSPLHF
15,.,.,TRBV3-1/TRBV3-2,TRBJ2-5,TGTGCCAGCAGCCAAGGTCCAGATTACATAGAGACCCAGTACTTC,CASSQGPDYIETQYF
15,.,.,TRBV9,TRBJ2-1,TGTGCCAGCAGCCAGGACCCTAGCTCCTACAATGAGCAGTTCTTC,CASSQDPSSYNEQFF
16,.,TRBD2,TRBV5-1,TRBJ2-5,TGCGCCAGCAGCTTGACCGGGACTAGCGGACAAGAGACCCAGTACTTC,CASSLTGTSGQETQYF
14,.,TRBD1,TRBV7-2,TRBJ1-5,TGTGCCAGCAGTTCACAGGGGCGGAATCAGCCCCAGCATTTT,CASSSQGRNQPQHF
14,once,TRBD1,TRBV29-1,TRBJ1-1,TGCAGCGTCATGCAAGGGACAGGGCGCACTGAAGCTTTCTTT,CSVMQGTGRTEAFF
12,.,.,TRBV6-5,TRBJ1-2,TGTGCCAGCAACGACGACAGGTATGGCTACACCTTC,CASNDDRYGYTF
13,few,.,TRBV6-2/TRBV6-3,TRBJ2-7,TGTGCCAGCAGTTCCCCCTTCCTCTACGAGCAGTACTTC,CASSSPFLYEQYF
13,.,.,TRBV6-6,TRBJ2-7,TGTGCCAGCAGTTACGACTTTTACTACGAGCAGTACTTC,CASSYDFYYEQYF
19,.,TRBD1,TRBV7-6,TRBJ2-7,TGTGCCAGCAGCTTAGGCTACAGGGGCCAAGCCATTACTCACTACGAGCAGTACTTC,CASSLGYRGQAITHYEQYF